This TCR beta chain was recorded in a study of T cells expressing NK-cell markers. Study details: Among eight sequenced donors, seven carried HCMV seropositivity while one was seronegative.

TCRdb reprocessed the 5' RACE reads and keeps a single row for each CDR3 protein, giving no DNA. This sample's clone table lists about 260,000 distinct CDR3 sequences. Regarding this clonotype: The antigen is undetermined.

This CDR3 comprises 15 residues. CDR1 MNHNS and CDR2 SASEGT come from the germline V gene. Study results and limitations: Dominance of the CD3+CD56-NKG2C+ fraction by these clonotypes also held in several donors.

This chain links TRBV6-1 with TRBJ2-5; TCRdb's assignment of TRBD1 cannot be checked, as there is no DNA. Sequenced material: blood T cells: a sorted CD56 or NKG2C T cell subset, CD4+ or CD8+ T cells, or bulk PBMC T cells (not recorded which). The origin of this receptor is a woman aged 18-69 years in good health. The CDR3 protein is CASSEDRGRQETQYF.